The 29 T cell receptor beta chains reported below all come from one sample, sequenced in a study of HIV-infected children after antiretroviral therapy interruption. Treatment here: PENTA 11 planned treatment interruption arm or continuous ART arm. Unique molecular identifiers were included in an RNA-based 3' RACE TCR library. TCRdb re-called the 3' RACE reads through MiXCR, storing one row per CDR3 protein. The table includes about 89,000 distinct CDR3 sequences, less than 7% detected once. The sequencing here drew on CD45RA+ CD4+ T cells from PBMCs, pooled from several time points, taken from a donor given antiretroviral therapy, either interrupted or continuous. Subset specified: naive CD4+ CD45RA+ CD45RO- T cells. The source is a pool of human donors with HIV.

This rearrangement joins TRBV7-2 to TRBJ2-1, with 12 bases fitting TRBD2. Germline CDR1 and CDR2: SGHTA and FQGNSA. The CDR3 covers 15 residues. V gave up 5 bases and J gave up 7 bases; unmatched junction bases: 6. In DNA form, the CDR3 reads TGTGCCAGCAGCAAGCTAGCGGGGGGGCCGAATGAGCAGTTCTTC. Protein: CASSKLAGGPNEQFF. The full variable domain, in which reference TRBV7-2 and TRBJ2-1 provide the parts outside the CDR3, is GAGVSQSPSNKVTEKGKDVELRCDPISGHTALYWYRQSLGQGLEFLIYFQGNSAPDKSGLPSDRFSAERTGGSVSTLTIQRTQQEDSAVYLCASSKLAGGPNEQFFGPGTRLTVL.

This clonotype appeared many times. The rearrangement links TRBV12-3 or TRBV12-4 to TRBJ2-7; 8 bases align to TRBD2. V shed 5 bases, J shed 1 base, and the junction held 19 bases outside the gene matches. The CDR3 extends over 19 amino acids. This CDR3 is CASSQARGAGLAVSYEQYF. CDR3 in DNA: TGTGCCAGCAGTCAAGCACGAGGCGCAGGACTAGCAGTATCCTACGAGCAGTACTTC.

This clonotype was seen ten or more times. This sequence joins TRBV5-6 and TRBJ2-1; a possible D gene is TRBD2 (6 bases). Germline V gene lookup returns CDR1 SGHDT and CDR2 YYEEEE. CDR3 size: 14 residues. V shed 2 bases and J shed 8 bases, with 14 bases lying between them. As DNA, the CDR3 is TGTGCCAGCAGCTTCGGGGGATTCGGAGATGAGCAGTTCTTC. As protein: CASSFGGFGDEQFF.

This clonotype was counted ten times or more. The chain employs TRBV11-2 and TRBJ2-2; D gene ambiguous. This CDR3 comprises 13 residues. CDR1 and CDR2 from the germline V gene are SGHAT and FQNNGV. The ends were cut back, 1 base at V and 6 bases at J, with 6 bases in the middle. In DNA, the CDR3 is TGTGCCAGCAGCTTAGCTGGCGCCGGGGAGCTGTTTTTT. Amino acid sequence: CASSLAGAGELFF. Looking up the rest from reference TRBV11-2 and TRBJ2-2 gives the full variable domain: EAGVAQSPRYKIIEKRQSVAFWCNPISGHATLYWYQQILGQGPKLLIQFQNNGVVDDSQLPKDRFSAERLKGVDSTLKIQPAKLEDSAVYLCASSLAGAGELFFGEGSRLTVL.

This chain links TRBV6-5 with TRBJ1-1, with TRBD1 matching over 8 bases. CDR1 is MNHEY, CDR2 SVGAGI, per germline. Trimming cost V 6 bases and J 2 bases; bases outside gene matches: 5. The CDR3 is made up of 14 amino acids. CDR3 in amino acids: CASSRQGLNTEAFF. CDR3 DNA sequence: TGTGCCAGCAGCCGACAGGGGCTAAACACTGAAGCTTTCTTT.

This clonotype has ten or more counts. V and J are TRBV7-2 and TRBJ1-1; D unclear. The V gene's germline CDR1 is SGHTA and CDR2 FQGNSA. The germline V and J ends were trimmed by 2 bases and 5 bases, with 12 bases remaining between them. The CDR3 is made up of 14 amino acids. CDR3 nucleotide sequence: TGTGCCAGCAGCTTAAGTGTTGGGCGGACTGAAGCTTTCTTT. Amino acids: CASSLSVGRTEAFF.

The CDR3 region is CASSLEGFSSYEQYF. Written as DNA, the CDR3 is TGCGCCAGCAGCTTGGAAGGGTTTAGCTCCTACGAGCAGTACTTC. The V and J genes are TRBV5-1 and TRBJ2-7; no firm D call. Germline CDR1 reads SGHRS; CDR2 reads YFSETQ. The CDR3 sequence is 15 residues long. Trimming stripped 0 bases from V and 0 bases from J, with 10 bases between.

The CDR3 spells CATSRDLAGETQYF. The CDR3 region has the DNA TGTGCCACCAGCAGAGATCTCGCGGGGGAGACCCAGTACTTC. V usage is TRBV15 and J usage is TRBJ2-5, with TRBD2 as a possible D gene (6 bases). Germline lookup yields CDR1 LNHNV and CDR2 YYDKDF (reference sequence). The CDR3 has 14 residues. The V end was cut by 0 bases, the J end by 5 bases, with 10 bases between.

The chain uses TRBV5-1 and TRBJ2-7; TRBD1 matches 8 bases. Germline CDR1 reads SGHRS; CDR2 reads YFSETQ. Losses at the gene ends were 0 bases for V and 8 bases for J; bases not matched to a gene: 4. The CDR3 runs to 13 residues. The chain's CDR3 is CASSLVDREKQYF. In nucleotides, the CDR3 is TGCGCCAGCAGCTTGGTGGACAGGGAGAAGCAGTACTTC.

The table lists this clonotype with a few counts. This sequence joins TRBV20-1 and TRBJ2-2; tentative D call: TRBD2 (5 bases). This CDR3 spans 13 amino acids. Germline V gene lookup returns CDR1 DFQATT and CDR2 SNEGSKA (reference sequence). The CDR3 DNA reads as TGCAGCGCATCGGACTCTTCCACCGGGGAGCTGTTTTTT. This encodes CSASDSSTGELFF.

This clonotype occurred many times. The rearrangement joins TRBV9 to TRBJ1-3, with 7 bases lining up with TRBD1. Germline-derived CDR1 and CDR2 are SGDLS and YYNGEE. The length of the CDR3 is 14 residues. Losses at the gene ends were 3 bases for V and 4 bases for J; bases not matched to a gene: 4. Here the CDR3 DNA reads TGTGCCAGCAGCGCGGGGACAGCCGGAAACACCATATATTTT. Translation: CASSAGTAGNTIYF.

This clonotype appeared a few times. The V and J genes are TRBV19 and TRBJ1-6; D is undetermined. Trimming stripped 0 bases from V and 9 bases from J, with 9 bases between. Per germline, CDR1 LNHDA and CDR2 SQIVND (reference sequence). The CDR3 consists of 14 residues. CDR3 coding DNA: TGTGCCAGTAGTATAGATGGCAGTGTTTCACCCCTCCACTTT. Translating gives CASSIDGSVSPLHF.

The sample holds many counts of this clonotype. The V call is TRBV19, the J call TRBJ2-7, with TRBD1 identical over 8 bases. The CDR3 totals 13 residues. Per the germline V gene, CDR1 is LNHDA and CDR2 is SQIVND (reference sequence). V lost 4 bases, J lost 5 bases, and 4 bases stayed unmatched. The CDR3 sequence is CASSTDRGHEQYF. In DNA, the CDR3 is TGTGCCAGTAGTACCGACAGGGGACACGAGCAGTACTTC. The whole variable domain, remainder taken from reference TRBV19 and TRBJ2-7, is DGGITQSPKYLFRKEGQNVTLSCEQNLNHDAMYWYRQDPGQGLRLIYYSQIVNDFQKGDIAEGYSVSREKKESFPLTVTSAQKNPTAFYLCASSTDRGHEQYFGPGTRLTVT.

This clonotype was counted at least ten times. The chain carries TRBV11-2 and TRBJ1-1; D uncertain. Germline CDR1 and CDR2: SGHAT and FQNNGV. V gave up 2 bases and J gave up 1 base, with 5 bases separating them. The CDR3 is 13 residues long. CDR3 in DNA: TGTGCCAGCAGCTTAAGGGAGAACACTGAAGCTTTCTTT. Amino acids: CASSLRENTEAFF. The variable domain in full, with the rest retrieved from reference TRBV11-2 and TRBJ1-1, is EAGVAQSPRYKIIEKRQSVAFWCNPISGHATLYWYQQILGQGPKLLIQFQNNGVVDDSQLPKDRFSAERLKGVDSTLKIQPAKLEDSAVYLCASSLRENTEAFFGQGTRLTVV.

This clonotype was recorded a few times. V usage is TRBV7-9 and J usage is TRBJ2-3; the D gene is possibly TRBD2 (6 bases). CDR1 SEHNR and CDR2 FQNEAQ come from the germline V gene (reference sequence). This CDR3 spans 16 amino acids. The ends were cut back, 2 bases at V and 6 bases at J, with 18 bases in the middle. The CDR3 region has the DNA TGTGCCAGCAGCTTAACTGCGGGACTTATAGGGGATACGCAGTATTTT. Protein sequence: CASSLTAGLIGDTQYF.

This clonotype has more than one count but fewer than ten. CDR3 loop: CASRGTGMSHQPQHF. The CDR3 coding sequence is TGTGCCAGTAGAGGGACAGGGATGAGCCATCAGCCCCAGCATTTT. The V and J genes are TRBV19 and TRBJ1-5, with 9 bases that match TRBD1. CDR1 and CDR2 (germline): LNHDA, SQIVND (reference sequence). CDR3 length: 15 amino acids. The V gene end was trimmed by 6 bases and the J gene end by 5 bases; junction bases not matched to a gene: 8.

This clonotype occurred many times. This chain links TRBV7-2 with TRBJ1-1; D is undetermined. This CDR3 comprises 15 residues. V lost 5 bases and J 1 base, leaving 14 bases between the germline ends. In germline, CDR1 is SGHTA, CDR2 FQGNSA. The DNA for the CDR3 is TGTGCCAGCAGCCTGGAGACGGTGAGGAACACTGAAGCTTTCTTT. Amino acids: CASSLETVRNTEAFF. Based on the CDR3 plus reference TRBV7-2 and TRBJ1-1, the full variable domain is GAGVSQSPSNKVTEKGKDVELRCDPISGHTALYWYRQSLGQGLEFLIYFQGNSAPDKSGLPSDRFSAERTGGSVSTLTIQRTQQEDSAVYLCASSLETVRNTEAFFGQGTRLTVV.

This clonotype was found many times. The J gene is TRBJ1-1, the V gene TRBV12-3 or TRBV12-4; D remains ambiguous. The CDR3 covers 15 residues. The V and J ends lost 3 bases and 0 bases respectively, with 11 bases between them. This chain's CDR3 is CASSFKGVLNTEAFF. The CDR3 DNA reads as TGTGCCAGCAGTTTTAAAGGAGTCCTGAACACTGAAGCTTTCTTT.

This clonotype was counted at least ten times. The rearrangement links TRBV29-1 to TRBJ2-5; D is perhaps TRBD1 (5 bases). Germline V gene sequence: CDR1 SQVTM, CDR2 ANQGSEA. V gave up 5 bases and J gave up 4 bases, with 20 bases separating them. CDR3 size: 15 residues. CDR3 in DNA: TGCAGCGTTAGTCCTGGCCAGGGCAATCGAGAGACCCAGTACTTC. It specifies CSVSPGQGNRETQYF.

This clonotype was detected only a few times. The chain joins TRBV7-7 to TRBJ2-2; 8 bases are shared with TRBD2. Germline V gene data show CDR1 as SSHAT and CDR2 as FNYEAQ (reference sequence). J lost 0 bases, V lost 5 bases, and 2 bases had no gene match. The CDR3 is made up of 15 amino acids. Here the CDR3 DNA reads TGTGCCAGCAGCCCGACTAGCGCGAACACCGGGGAGCTGTTTTTT. Translated, it gives CASSPTSANTGELFF.

The sample holds many counts of this clonotype. The rearrangement uses TRBV5-1 and TRBJ1-2; D may be TRBD1 (5 bases). Germline values: CDR1 SGHRS, CDR2 YFSETQ. CDR3 size: 15 residues. The V end lost 1 base, the J end lost 7 bases, and 17 bases lay between the germline ends. CDR3 in DNA: TGCGCCAGCAGCTTGTTGGGACCCTCCGGGGGTGGCTACACCTTC. Protein: CASSLLGPSGGGYTF.

In this sample, this clonotype turned up many times. CDR3 residues: CSATRDRGYGYTF. The CDR3 DNA reads TGCAGCGCCACCAGGGACAGGGGGTATGGCTACACCTTC. The V call is TRBV29-1, the J call TRBJ1-2, with TRBD1 identical over 11 bases. Germline values: CDR1 SQVTM, CDR2 ANQGSEA. Losses at the gene ends were 7 bases for V and 5 bases for J; bases not matched to a gene: 6. CDR3 length: 13 residues.

At least ten counts were recorded for this clonotype. The chain joins TRBV28 to TRBJ1-1; D gene uncertain. Trimming took off 2 bases at V and 8 bases at J, with 9 bases between the two ends. CDR1 is MDHEN and CDR2 is SYDVKM in the germline V gene. The CDR3 is made up of 12 amino acids. The CDR3 DNA sequence: TGTGCCAGCAGTTTAGGGATTGTGGAAGCTTTCTTT. Protein sequence: CASSLGIVEAFF.

As regards this clonotype: At one of its ends the junction is not consistent with the germline gene, which may arise from a read error. This sequence joins TRBV15 and TRBJ2-2; D is ambiguous. Germline CDR1 LNHNV, CDR2 YYDKDF (reference sequence). The CDR3 spans 14 residues. CDR3 sequence (DNA): TGTGCCACCAACAGAGATCGTTACACCGGGGAGCTGTTTTTT. This sequence encodes CATNRDRYTGELFF.

This clonotype was detected many times. The rearrangement uses TRBV5-1 and TRBJ2-5, with D unresolved. CDR1 is SGHRS and CDR2 is YFSETQ in the germline V gene. The CDR3 has 14 amino acids. Trimming shortened V by 1 base and J by 0 bases, and 7 bases separated the two germline ends. CDR3: CASSLNLDQETQYF. CDR3 coding DNA: TGCGCCAGCAGCTTGAACCTTGACCAAGAGACCCAGTACTTC.

This clonotype was seen at least ten times. This chain uses TRBV12-3 or TRBV12-4 with TRBJ1-5; D ambiguous. There are 12 residues in the CDR3. Trimming took 3 bases from V and 3 from J, leaving 3 bases between them. Here the CDR3 reads CASSFDNQPQHF. The CDR3 nucleotides are TGTGCCAGCAGTTTCGACAATCAGCCCCAGCATTTT.

This clonotype was recorded at least ten times. V usage is TRBV7-8 and J usage is TRBJ2-5; 10 bases agree with TRBD1. This CDR3 region has 14 residues. Looked up from germline, CDR1 is SGHVS and CDR2 is FQNEAQ. Trimming removed 3 bases from V and 7 bases from J; junction bases left unmatched: 5. The CDR3 spells CASSFLDRGGTQYF. As DNA, the CDR3 is TGTGCCAGCAGCTTTCTGGACAGGGGGGGGACCCAGTACTTC.

In this sample, this clonotype turned up many times. This rearrangement joins TRBV6-1 to TRBJ2-5; D remains unclear. This CDR3 contains 11 residues. Germline values: CDR1 MNHNS, CDR2 SASEGT. V shed 6 bases and J shed 5 bases, with 7 bases lying between them. CDR3 nucleotide sequence: TGTGCCAGCAGCCGCAGCGAGACCCAGTACTTC. Protein: CASSRSETQYF.

Ten or more counts support this clonotype. The J gene is TRBJ1-5, the V gene TRBV7-9, with TRBD1 identical over 9 bases. Germline V CDR1 and CDR2: SEHNR, FQNEAQ (reference sequence). This CDR3 region has 14 residues. V lost 4 bases and J lost 9; bases outside the gene matches: 7. The CDR3 loop is CASSSRDRVRPQHF. The CDR3 nucleotides are TGTGCCAGCAGCTCGAGGGACAGGGTAAGGCCCCAGCATTTT.